This is a list of T cell receptor beta chains from one sample in a study of radiotherapy plus CTLA-4 blockade in lung cancer. TCRdb's copy holds only in-frame clones and misses some; the assay was immunoSEQ multiplex PCR. This sample has 65,000 to 95,000 clones; about 88% occur once, and the top ten carry around 1%. Source: peripheral blood, taken from a patient treated with radiotherapy plus ipilimumab. Source of these receptors: a human donor with non-small cell lung cancer who had stable disease on radiotherapy plus ipilimumab. The CDR3 runs from the conserved cysteine through the conserved F or W. The order of the fields is V gene, D gene, CDR3 length, clone size, J gene, CDR3 DNA, CDR3 protein. D genes are given only for firm matches. Clone sizes are given selectively: once, few, many, or a class where the clone is expanded.

V: TRBV7-9; D: NA; length: 16; size: NA; J: TRBJ2-3; DNA: TGTGCCAGCAGCTTAGGGGGAGTGGGGGACACAGATACGCAGTATTTT; CDR3: CASSLGGVGDTDTQYF
V: TRBV5-5; D: NA; length: 11; size: few; J: TRBJ2-3; DNA: TGTGCCAGCAGCTTCGGGGATACGCAGTATTTT; CDR3: CASSFGDTQYF
V: TRBV27; D: NA; length: 14; size: once; J: TRBJ1-6; DNA: TGTGCCAGCAGTTTTGGGACGGGAAATTCACCCCTCCACTTT; CDR3: CASSFGTGNSPLHF
V: TRBV7-9; D: NA; length: 13; size: NA; J: TRBJ2-3; DNA: TGTGCCAGCAGCGATAGATACACAGATACGCAGTATTTT; CDR3: CASSDRYTDTQYF
V: TRBV28; D: NA; length: 13; size: NA; J: TRBJ1-5; DNA: TGTGCCAGCACCATACCAGTGGGACAGCCCCAGCATTTT; CDR3: CASTIPVGQPQHF
V: TRBV12-1; D: NA; length: 12; size: NA; J: TRBJ1-2; DNA: TGTGCCAGCAGCTGGGACTGTTATGGCTACACCTTC; CDR3: CASSWDCYGYTF
V: TRBV5-1; D: NA; length: 14; size: NA; J: TRBJ2-4; DNA: TGCGCCAGCAGCTTGGATGTAGCCAAAAACATTCAGTACTTC; CDR3: CASSLDVAKNIQYF
V: TRBV2; D: NA; length: 13; size: NA; J: TRBJ2-5; DNA: TGTGCCAGCTCCAAGAGAGGGGAAGAGACCCAGTACTTC; CDR3: CASSKRGEETQYF
V: TRBV28; D: TRBD1; length: 15; size: NA; J: TRBJ1-5; DNA: TGTGCCAGCAGTTTCGGACAGGGGCGCCATCAGCCCCAGCATTTT; CDR3: CASSFGQGRHQPQHF
V: TRBV7-9; D: NA; length: 15; size: NA; J: TRBJ1-2; DNA: TGTGCCAGCAGCTTAGGGGCCCAGGGCTACTATGGCTACACCTTC; CDR3: CASSLGAQGYYGYTF
V: TRBV9; D: TRBD2; length: 23; size: few; J: TRBJ2-3; DNA: TGTGCCAGCAGCGTAGCCCCCTCCGGGACTAGCGGGGGAGTATCACTTCGCCCAGATACGCAGTATTTT; CDR3: CASSVAPSGTSGGVSLRPDTQYF
V: TRBV28; D: NA; length: 13; size: once; J: TRBJ1-5; DNA: TGTGCCAGCAGTTTAACAGGGAATATAGCCCAGCATTTT; CDR3: CASSLTGNIAQHF
V: TRBV27; D: NA; length: 14; size: NA; J: TRBJ1-6; DNA: TGTGCCAGCAGTCCCCCGGGGGCTAATTCACCCCTCCACTTT; CDR3: CASSPPGANSPLHF
V: TRBV4-1; D: NA; length: 15; size: once; J: TRBJ1-5; DNA: TGCGCCAGCAGCCAGGTCGACAGCTTCAATCAGCCCCAGCATTTT; CDR3: CASSQVDSFNQPQHF
V: TRBV19; D: NA; length: 13; size: NA; J: TRBJ2-3; DNA: TGTGCCAGTAGTACTCAACACACAGATACGCAGTATTTT; CDR3: CASSTQHTDTQYF
V: TRBV18; D: NA; length: 15; size: NA; J: TRBJ1-5; DNA: TGTGCCAGCTCACCACCGGGGGTTAGCAATCAGCCCCAGCATTTT; CDR3: CASSPPGVSNQPQHF
V: TRBV19; D: TRBD2; length: 16; size: NA; J: TRBJ2-1; DNA: TGTGCCAGTAGTATAGCAAAGCGGGAGGCGGGGAATGAGCAGTTCTTC; CDR3: CASSIAKREAGNEQFF
V: TRBV11-2; D: NA; length: 13; size: NA; J: TRBJ2-7; DNA: TGTGCCAGCAGCTTAGGATCCGGATACGAGCAGTACTTC; CDR3: CASSLGSGYEQYF
V: TRBV2; D: TRBD1; length: 12; size: NA; J: TRBJ1-1; DNA: TGTGCCACAAAACAGGGGCCCACTGAAGCTTTCTTT; CDR3: CATKQGPTEAFF
V: TRBV10-3; D: TRBD1; length: 15; size: NA; J: TRBJ2-5; DNA: TGTGCCATCAGTGAGAGGGACAGGGGACCAGAGACCCAGTACTTC; CDR3: CAISERDRGPETQYF
V: TRBV27; D: NA; length: 14; size: NA; J: TRBJ1-2; DNA: TGTGCCAGCAGTTTGGACAAGTCTAACTATGGCTACACCTTC; CDR3: CASSLDKSNYGYTF
V: TRBV7-9; D: TRBD1; length: 15; size: NA; J: TRBJ2-3; DNA: TGTGCCAGCAGCGTAGGACAGGGTAGCACAGATACGCAGTATTTT; CDR3: CASSVGQGSTDTQYF
V: TRBV19; D: NA; length: 16; size: once; J: TRBJ1-4; DNA: TGTGCCAGTAGTATAGGGACAGCGAAGTCTAATGAAAAACTGTTTTTT; CDR3: CASSIGTAKSNEKLFF
V: TRBV18; D: TRBD1; length: 15; size: NA; J: TRBJ2-7; DNA: TGTGCCAGCTCAATGGGTGCAGGGGGTGTCTACGAGCAGTACTTC; CDR3: CASSMGAGGVYEQYF
V: TRBV28; D: NA; length: 15; size: NA; J: TRBJ2-1; DNA: TGTGCCAGCAGTTTTTGGCGGGACCCATACAATGAGCAGTTCTTC; CDR3: CASSFWRDPYNEQFF
V: TRBV2; D: NA; length: 14; size: NA; J: TRBJ1-5; DNA: TGTGCCAGCAGTGCCGGGGTAAGCAATCAGCCCCAGCATTTT; CDR3: CASSAGVSNQPQHF
V: TRBV29-1; D: NA; length: 15; size: NA; J: TRBJ2-3; DNA: TGCAGCGTTGATGGTTTTGGTGGTAGCACAGATACGCAGTATTTT; CDR3: CSVDGFGGSTDTQYF
V: TRBV28; D: NA; length: 15; size: NA; J: TRBJ1-2; DNA: TGTGCCAGCTACTCAGGACCGATTAACAACTATGGCTACACCTTC; CDR3: CASYSGPINNYGYTF
V: TRBV7-2; D: NA; length: 15; size: NA; J: TRBJ1-5; DNA: TGTGCCAGCAGCCCCGACAGGTATAGCAATCAGCCCCAGCATTTT; CDR3: CASSPDRYSNQPQHF
V: TRBV30; D: TRBD1; length: 14; size: NA; J: TRBJ1-1; DNA: TGTGCCTGGAGAACAGGGGCTGTGAACACTGAAGCTTTCTTT; CDR3: CAWRTGAVNTEAFF
V: TRBV7-2; D: NA; length: 18; size: NA; J: TRBJ2-7; DNA: TGTGCCAGCAGCTGGGGGGGCCCAGGAAGCGGACTCTCCTACGAGCAGTACTTC; CDR3: CASSWGGPGSGLSYEQYF
V: TRBV9; D: NA; length: 14; size: once; J: TRBJ2-2; DNA: TGTGCCAGCAGCGTGGACTGGGTCTCCGGGGAGCTGTTTTTT; CDR3: CASSVDWVSGELFF
V: TRBV28; D: TRBD1; length: 15; size: NA; J: TRBJ2-1; DNA: TGTGCCACCCACCTAGGACAGGGGAGGGTGAATGAGCAGTTCTTC; CDR3: CATHLGQGRVNEQFF
V: TRBV28; D: NA; length: 15; size: NA; J: TRBJ2-5; DNA: TGTGCCAGCAGTTCGGCCTTAAGAATACAGGGGACCCAGTACTTC; CDR3: CASSSALRIQGTQYF
V: TRBV18; D: NA; length: 16; size: NA; J: TRBJ2-3; DNA: TGTGCCAGCTCACCACTTGGCGGGACGGGTACAGATACGCAGTATTTT; CDR3: CASSPLGGTGTDTQYF
V: TRBV10-1; D: NA; length: 13; size: NA; J: TRBJ1-6; DNA: TGCGCCAGCAGACGGACTCTTAATTCACCCCTCCACTTT; CDR3: CASRRTLNSPLHF
V: TRBV6-5; D: NA; length: 14; size: NA; J: TRBJ1-6; DNA: TGTGCCAGCAGCAACCGGGGCAATAATTCACCCCTCCACTTT; CDR3: CASSNRGNNSPLHF
V: TRBV29-1; D: NA; length: 14; size: NA; J: TRBJ2-1; DNA: TGCAGCGTCGCGGTTAGGACACTTAACAATGAGCAGTTCTTC; CDR3: CSVAVRTLNNEQFF
V: TRBV30; D: NA; length: 15; size: few; J: TRBJ2-1; DNA: TGTGCCTGGAGTGTAAGTGGGGTCTCCTACAATGAGCAGTTCTTC; CDR3: CAWSVSGVSYNEQFF
V: TRBV7-9; D: NA; length: 14; size: NA; J: TRBJ2-5; DNA: TGTGCCAGCAGCTTAGCAGCCTACCAAGAGACCCAGTACTTC; CDR3: CASSLAAYQETQYF
V: TRBV5-5; D: NA; length: 16; size: NA; J: TRBJ1-6; DNA: TGTGCCAGCAGCAACAGAGGAACTACGAATAATTCACCCCTCCACTTT; CDR3: CASSNRGTTNNSPLHF
V: TRBV5-1; D: TRBD2; length: 16; size: NA; J: TRBJ2-1; DNA: TGCGCCAGCAGTTCTAACCCAGGACTAGGGCGCAATGAGCAGTTCTTC; CDR3: CASSSNPGLGRNEQFF
V: TRBV28; D: NA; length: 15; size: once; J: TRBJ1-4; DNA: TGTGCCAGCAGCCTTGTCTGGGGGGCGGATGAAAAACTGTTTTTT; CDR3: CASSLVWGADEKLFF
V: TRBV25-1; D: NA; length: 13; size: NA; J: TRBJ2-7; DNA: TGTGCCAGCAGTGAATCGCCCTACTACGAGCAGTACTTC; CDR3: CASSESPYYEQYF
V: TRBV5-8; D: TRBD1; length: 14; size: NA; J: TRBJ2-3; DNA: TGTGCCAGCAGCCGGGACAGGGGAACAGATACGCAGTATTTT; CDR3: CASSRDRGTDTQYF
V: TRBV5-1; D: NA; length: 14; size: once; J: TRBJ2-7; DNA: TGCGCCAGCAGCTTGGGACGGCTGTCCTACGAGCAGTACTTC; CDR3: CASSLGRLSYEQYF
V: TRBV5-6; D: NA; length: 14; size: NA; J: TRBJ2-5; DNA: TGTGCCAGCAGCTTGGAGGGGATACAAGAGACCCAGTACTTC; CDR3: CASSLEGIQETQYF
V: TRBV7-2; D: NA; length: 14; size: NA; J: TRBJ1-6; DNA: TGTGCCAGCAGCTTATCGTCTTTGAATTCACCCCTCCACTTT; CDR3: CASSLSSLNSPLHF
V: TRBV19; D: NA; length: 15; size: NA; J: TRBJ2-3; DNA: TGTGCCAGTAGATCGGGCCAGACTTCCACAGATACGCAGTATTTT; CDR3: CASRSGQTSTDTQYF
V: TRBV7-2; D: NA; length: 12; size: NA; J: TRBJ1-1; DNA: TGTGCCAGCAGCTTGATGGACACTGAAGCTTTCTTT; CDR3: CASSLMDTEAFF
V: TRBV5-1; D: TRBD2; length: 14; size: NA; J: TRBJ2-2; DNA: TGCGCCAGCAGCTTTAGCGGGAGCACCGGGGAGCTGTTTTTT; CDR3: CASSFSGSTGELFF
V: TRBV6-1; D: NA; length: 15; size: NA; J: TRBJ1-5; DNA: TGTGCCAGCAGTGAAATCGGGGGCCCGTATCAGCCCCAGCATTTT; CDR3: CASSEIGGPYQPQHF
V: TRBV19; D: NA; length: 16; size: NA; J: TRBJ1-1; DNA: TGTGCCAGTAGTATAGATCGCGGGGGCGGGAGCACTGAAGCTTTCTTT; CDR3: CASSIDRGGGSTEAFF